The 29 T cell receptor beta chains presented below share a single source sample, sequenced in a study of blood T cells in healthy people across ages. A second roughly 7 to 11 cycle PCR used barcoded and J-beta primers. TCRdb used MiXCR to reprocess the 5' RACE reads, holding one entry per CDR3 protein. The sample includes approximately 730,000 distinct CDR3 sequences, 43% of them seen just once. What was sequenced was blood. These receptors were collected from a woman aged 60 to 75 in good health.

V and J are TRBV5-1 and TRBJ2-5; a weak D match, TRBD1 (5 bases). Germline V gene sequence: CDR1 SGHRS, CDR2 YFSETQ. Between the trimmed V and J ends, which lost 3 bases and 7 bases, there was a span of 13 bases. The length of the CDR3 is 13 residues. CDR3 in amino acids: CASSSYRSGTQYF. In DNA, the CDR3 is TGCGCCAGCAGCTCGTACAGGTCGGGGACCCAGTACTTC.

V is TRBV20-1 and J is TRBJ2-1; 8 bases line up with TRBD2. The CDR3 extends over 13 amino acids. Germline lookup yields CDR1 DFQATT and CDR2 SNEGSKA (reference sequence). Trimming cost V 7 bases and J 13 bases; bases outside gene matches: 15. The CDR3 DNA is TGCAGTGTTTCGACTAGCGTGATTGAGACCCAGTTCTTC. Amino acid sequence: CSVSTSVIETQFF.

This clonotype was counted many times. The chain links TRBV27 to TRBJ2-3; 8 bases match TRBD2. The CDR3 has 15 amino acids. J was trimmed by 4 bases and V by 2 bases; bases with no gene match: 5. Per germline, CDR1 MNHEY and CDR2 SMNVEV (reference sequence). CDR3 sequence reads: CASSLPAGGADTQYF. Written as DNA, the CDR3 is TGTGCCAGCAGTTTACCCGCGGGGGGAGCAGATACGCAGTATTTT.

V usage is TRBV14 and J usage is TRBJ2-7, with TRBD1 as a possible D gene (5 bases). V gave up 4 bases and J gave up 2 bases, with 15 bases separating them. There are 15 residues in the CDR3. Germline CDR1 is SGHDN and CDR2 is FVKESK. The CDR3 here is CASSLQGIGTYEQYF. The CDR3 DNA reads TGTGCCAGCAGCCTCCAGGGTATAGGGACCTACGAGCAGTACTTC.

The rearrangement uses TRBV20-1 and TRBJ1-5, with TRBD1 identical over 8 bases. From germline, CDR1 is DFQATT and CDR2 SNEGSKA (reference sequence). V lost 6 bases to trimming and J lost 0 bases; unmatched junction nucleotides: 4. The CDR3 is 14 amino acids. The CDR3 nucleotides are TGCAGTGCCTGGACAGGGAATAGCAATCAGCCCCAGCATTTT. Protein: CSAWTGNSNQPQHF.

CDR3 protein: CASSQGPNRGRSYNEQFF. The CDR3 coding sequence is TGCGCCAGCAGCCAAGGTCCCAACAGGGGGAGGTCCTACAATGAGCAGTTCTTC. The chain uses TRBV4-1 and TRBJ2-1, with 8 bases matching TRBD1. Germline CDR1 and CDR2: MGHRA and YSYEKL. V lost 1 base and J lost 1; bases outside the gene matches: 9. The CDR3 has 18 amino acids.

V usage is TRBV6-5 and J usage is TRBJ1-4; a possible D gene is TRBD1 (6 bases). The CDR3 has 14 residues. Trimming took 5 bases from V and 7 from J, leaving 14 bases between them. Germline loops: CDR1 MNHEY, CDR2 SVGAGI. CDR3 protein: CASSPGQFPEKLFF. The DNA for the CDR3 is TGTGCCAGCAGTCCCGGACAGTTCCCTGAAAAACTGTTTTTT.

V is TRBV4-1 and J is TRBJ1-5, with D possibly TRBD1 on 5 matching bases. This CDR3 spans 17 amino acids. The germline gives CDR1 MGHRA, CDR2 YSYEKL. The ends were cut back, 1 base at V and 2 bases at J, with 15 bases in the middle. CDR3 sequence: CASSQAPTQGGNQPQHF. CDR3 in DNA: TGCGCCAGCAGCCAAGCGCCTACCCAGGGAGGCAATCAGCCCCAGCATTTT.

J is TRBJ2-7 and V is TRBV20-1; 9 bases agree with TRBD2. The CDR3 loop spans 13 amino acids. Germline lookup yields CDR1 DFQATT and CDR2 SNEGSKA (reference sequence). The CDR3 DNA follows: TGCAGCTTGACTAGCGGCCCCTCCTACGAGCAGTACTTC. Protein sequence: CSLTSGPSYEQYF.

The table lists this clonotype with a few counts. This CDR3 is CASSVLAGGPSTDTQYF. The CDR3 nucleotides read TGTGCCAGCAGCGTTCTAGCGGGAGGCCCTAGCACAGATACGCAGTATTTT. This chain joins TRBV11-2 and TRBJ2-3, with 11 positions matching TRBD2. V lost 5 bases to trimming and J lost 0 bases; unmatched junction nucleotides: 7. The germline CDR1 and CDR2 sequences are SGHAT and FQNNGV. This CDR3 has 17 amino acids.

This clonotype was seen only a few times. CDR3 sequence (DNA): TGCAGCGTTGAAGATTATAGGGACAGGGGTAATGGCTACACCTTC. This translates into CSVEDYRDRGNGYTF. The V and J genes are TRBV29-1 and TRBJ1-2; TRBD1 agrees at 10 bases. This CDR3 has 15 amino acids. Germline V gene sequence: CDR1 SQVTM, CDR2 ANQGSEA. J was trimmed by 6 bases and V by 0 bases; bases with no gene match: 7.

This clonotype was counted a single time. J is TRBJ2-7 and V is TRBV7-9, with D possibly being TRBD2 (6 bases). V shed 5 bases and J shed 7 bases, with 24 bases lying between them. CDR3 length equals 16 residues. CDR1 is SEHNR and CDR2 is FQNEAQ in the germline V gene (reference sequence). CDR3 nucleotide sequence: TGTGCCAGCAGCCCCGTCGGTGGGGGGAGTATCAATGAGCAGTACTTC. It codes for CASSPVGGGSINEQYF.

Comments on this clonotype: One end of the junction is discordant with germline, which a read error may explain. J is TRBJ2-1 and V is TRBV13, with D perhaps TRBD1 or TRBD2 (6 bases each). CDR1 PRHDT and CDR2 FYEKMQ come from the germline V gene (reference sequence). The CDR3 contains 12 residues. CDR3 sequence: CASSPGANEQFF. The CDR3, as DNA: TGCGCCAGCAGCCCGGGGGCGAATGAGCAGTTCTTC.

This chain links TRBV11-2 with TRBJ2-1, with D perhaps matching TRBD2 (5 bases). Trimming stripped 1 base from V and 12 bases from J, with 16 bases between. CDR3 length: 14 amino acids. CDR1 SGHAT and CDR2 FQNNGV come from the germline V gene. The DNA of the CDR3 is TGTGCCAGCAGCTTAGGGGCCCTCCAACGGGGGCAGTTCTTC. It specifies CASSLGALQRGQFF.

The rearrangement uses TRBV2 and TRBJ2-7; 12 bases align to TRBD2. V lost 6 bases to trimming and J lost 0 bases; unmatched junction nucleotides: 6. Germline CDR1 reads SNHLY; CDR2 reads FYNNEI. The CDR3 covers 16 residues. DNA of the CDR3: TGTGCCAGCAGCGGGACTAGCGGGCTGGACTCCTACGAGCAGTACTTC. Protein sequence: CASSGTSGLDSYEQYF.

V usage is TRBV7-3 and J usage is TRBJ2-7; 9 bases map to TRBD1. Germline V gene data show CDR1 as SGHTA and CDR2 as FQGTGA. The CDR3 covers 16 residues. V trimming: 1 base; J trimming: 7 bases; junction bases outside the gene matches: 11. The CDR3: CASSLRGGQGGNEQYF. CDR3 bases: TGTGCCAGCAGCTTAAGGGGGGGACAGGGTGGTAATGAGCAGTACTTC.

The chain recombines TRBV5-1 with TRBJ1-4; D gene uncertain. CDR1 is SGHRS and CDR2 is YFSETQ in the germline V gene. The CDR3 consists of 14 residues. V was shortened by 4 bases and J by 0 bases, with 7 bases between the two germline ends. CDR3 coding DNA: TGCGCCAGCAGCAGCTATACAACTAATGAAAAACTGTTTTTT. Protein: CASSSYTTNEKLFF. Using reference TRBV5-1 and TRBJ1-4 for the parts outside the CDR3, the full variable domain is KAGVTQTPRYLIKTRGQQVTLSCSPISGHRSVSWYQQTPGQGLQFLFEYFSETQRNKGNFPGRFSGRQFSNSRSEMNVSTLELGDSALYLCASSSYTTNEKLFFGSGTQLSVL.

This chain links TRBV27 with TRBJ1-5; D is perhaps TRBD1 (5 bases). The CDR3 is 13 amino acids. The ends were cut back, 6 bases at V and 7 bases at J, with 13 bases in the middle. Germline values: CDR1 MNHEY, CDR2 SMNVEV (reference sequence). The CDR3 nucleotides are TGTGCCAGCAGACTGACAGAAGGCCAGCCCCAGCATTTT. Its translation: CASRLTEGQPQHF.

This clonotype was recorded at least ten times. The chain links TRBV12-3 or TRBV12-4 to TRBJ2-7; D not resolved. The CDR3 length is 11 residues. V was clipped by 6 bases and J by 3 bases, with 6 bases between them. CDR3: CASRLNYEQYF. The CDR3 DNA sequence: TGTGCCAGCAGACTCAACTACGAGCAGTACTTC.

This clonotype has more than one count but fewer than ten. This chain uses TRBV12-3 or TRBV12-4 with TRBJ2-1; 7 bases map to TRBD1. The V segment lost 6 bases and the J segment 5 bases; nucleotides outside the gene matches: 4. This CDR3 region has 13 residues. The CDR3 reads CASRSGTDNEQFF. CDR3 DNA sequence: TGTGCCAGCAGGTCCGGGACAGACAATGAGCAGTTCTTC.

The V call is TRBV7-2, the J call TRBJ2-3; 9 bases line up with TRBD2. V shed 2 bases and J 4 bases; nucleotides not matched to a gene: 7. The germline V gene encodes CDR1 SGHTA and CDR2 FQGNSA. This CDR3 contains 16 residues. CDR3 in amino acids: CASSLLAGTSADTQYF. As DNA, the CDR3 is TGTGCCAGCAGCTTACTAGCGGGAACTAGCGCAGATACGCAGTATTTT.

This clonotype has only a few counts. The chain has TRBV11-2 and TRBJ2-5, with 7 positions matching TRBD2. Unmatched junction bases numbered 7, after V lost 1 base and J lost 2 bases. Germline CDR1 is SGHAT and CDR2 is FQNNGV. The CDR3 runs to 16 residues. The CDR3 sequence: CASSLVTSVEQETQYF. CDR3 DNA: TGTGCCAGCAGCTTAGTTACTAGCGTAGAACAAGAGACCCAGTACTTC. Filled out from reference TRBV11-2 and TRBJ2-5, the complete variable domain reads EAGVAQSPRYKIIEKRQSVAFWCNPISGHATLYWYQQILGQGPKLLIQFQNNGVVDDSQLPKDRFSAERLKGVDSTLKIQPAKLEDSAVYLCASSLVTSVEQETQYFGPGTRLLVL.

This clonotype was counted a few times. This chain joins TRBV2 and TRBJ1-2; a possible D gene is TRBD1 (5 bases). CDR1 is SNHLY and CDR2 is FYNNEI in the germline V gene. This CDR3 is 15 amino acids long. Trimming stripped 6 bases from V and 4 bases from J, with 18 bases between. For the CDR3, the DNA is TGTGCCAGCAGCCCAAGGCAGGGTGGGAGCTATGGCTACACCTTC. It translates to CASSPRQGGSYGYTF.

About this clonotype itself: Since a much larger clone is just one base distant, this may be a read error. J is TRBJ2-5 and V is TRBV25-1, with D hard to call. The CDR3 totals 12 residues. The germline V and J ends were trimmed by 8 bases and 7 bases, with 14 bases remaining between them. Germline lookup yields CDR1 MGHDK and CDR2 SYGVNS. The CDR3 region has the DNA TGTGCCAGCGCCTGGAGCCCCAGGACCCAGTACTTC. It translates to CASAWSPRTQYF.

The rearrangement joins TRBV6-5 to TRBJ1-4, with D possibly TRBD1 on 5 matching bases. Germline lookup yields CDR1 MNHEY and CDR2 SVGAGI. Trimming shortened V by 5 bases and J by 4 bases, and 17 bases separated the two germline ends. The CDR3 spans 16 residues. The CDR3 sequence: CASSPDLWGVNEKLFF. Here the CDR3 DNA reads TGTGCCAGCAGTCCCGACTTGTGGGGGGTTAATGAAAAACTGTTTTTT.

The rearrangement uses TRBV3-1 and TRBJ1-1, with TRBD1 as a possible D gene (5 bases). CDR1 LGHDT and CDR2 YNNKEL come from the germline V gene (reference sequence). V lost 1 base, J lost 0 bases, and 9 bases lay in between. The CDR3 contains 15 residues. CDR3 bases: TGTGCCAGCAGCCAAGCGAGACAGATGAACACTGAAGCTTTCTTT. This gives the protein CASSQARQMNTEAFF.

This clonotype was observed a handful of times. The V call is TRBV6-5, the J call TRBJ2-4; no reliable D call. The V end was cut by 4 bases, the J end by 13 bases, with 11 bases between. The CDR3 totals 11 residues. The germline V gene has CDR1 MNHEY and CDR2 SVGAGI. CDR3 coding DNA: TGTGCCAGCAGTTCCCGTTTTGAGCAGTACTTC. This encodes CASSSRFEQYF.

This clonotype was picked up a small number of times. The chain recombines TRBV12-3 or TRBV12-4 with TRBJ1-1; D not resolved. Trimming removed 1 base from V and 1 base from J, with 13 bases in between. CDR3 length: 16 amino acids. The CDR3 DNA reads as TGTGCCAGCAGTTTAGGCCTCGGACTGACGAACACTGAAGCTTTCTTT. It codes for CASSLGLGLTNTEAFF.

This chain joins TRBV5-6 and TRBJ2-5, with TRBD2 matching 9 bases. The V and J ends lost 2 bases and 2 bases, in that order; junction bases with no gene match: 7. The germline CDR1 and CDR2 sequences are SGHDT and YYEEEE. The CDR3 sequence is 16 residues long. CDR3 residues: CASSLIAGANQETQYF. The CDR3 bases are TGTGCCAGCAGCTTAATAGCGGGGGCAAATCAAGAGACCCAGTACTTC.